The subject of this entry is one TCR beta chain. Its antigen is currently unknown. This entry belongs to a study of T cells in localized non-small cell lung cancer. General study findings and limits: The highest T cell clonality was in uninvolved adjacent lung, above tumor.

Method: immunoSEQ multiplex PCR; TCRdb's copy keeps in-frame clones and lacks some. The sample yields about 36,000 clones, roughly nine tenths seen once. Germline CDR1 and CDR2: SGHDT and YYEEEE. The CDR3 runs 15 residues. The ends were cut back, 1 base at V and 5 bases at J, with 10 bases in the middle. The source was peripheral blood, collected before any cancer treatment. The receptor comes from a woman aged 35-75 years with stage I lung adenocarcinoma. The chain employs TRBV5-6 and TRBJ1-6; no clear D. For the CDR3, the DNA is TGTGCCAGCAGCTTGCAATCGGGCGATAATTCACCCCTCCACTTT. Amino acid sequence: CASSLQSGDNSPLHF.